The following is a T cell receptor (beta chain) sequence with its context. Sample-barcoded 5' priming and a J-beta primer mix drove a second PCR of roughly 7 to 11 cycles. Each cDNA molecule was tagged by a template-switch adaptor with 12 random nucleotides. TCRdb re-called the 5' RACE reads through MiXCR, storing one row per CDR3 protein. The sample consists of over 1,200,000 distinct CDR3 sequences, approximately 63% of them appearing once. The data were taken from a study of blood T cells in healthy people across ages. Germline loops: CDR1 SQVTM, CDR2 ANQGSEA. The CDR3 contains 12 residues. This sequence originates from a man between 18 and 35 years old in good health. The chain recombines TRBV29-1 with TRBJ2-3; D gene uncertain. Sequencing was performed on blood. This CDR3 reads CNGSGGTDTQYF. The CDR3 region has the DNA TGCAACGGCTCGGGTGGCACAGATACGCAGTATTTT.